The 29 T cell receptor beta chains below come from one sample, sequenced in a study of shared clonotypes between healthy human individuals. Here immunoSEQ multiplex PCR was the method, and the copy in TCRdb shows in-frame clones only, minus some. The sample has a few million clones, approximately 96% seen once. The sequencing sample was made of naive CD4+ T cells sorted from blood. Subset in this sample: CD45RA+ positively selected. These TCRs come from a man aged 18 to 30 in good health.

The rearrangement uses TRBV7-9 and TRBJ2-2; the D gene could be TRBD1 or TRBD2 (5 bases each). Trimming pared 5 bases from V and 6 bases from J, leaving 19 bases between. Per germline, CDR1 SEHNR and CDR2 FQNEAQ (reference sequence). This CDR3 comprises 16 residues. The CDR3 DNA follows: TGTGCCAGCAGCCGTCCCTGGGGACCACAGTCCGGGGAGCTGTTTTTT. Its translation is CASSRPWGPQSGELFF. Full variable domain (outside the CDR3, taken from reference TRBV7-9 and TRBJ2-2): DTGVSQNPRHKITKRGQNVTFRCDPISEHNRLYWYRQTLGQGPEFLTYFQNEAQLEKSRLLSDRFSAERPKGSFSTLEIQRTEQGDSAMYLCASSRPWGPQSGELFFGEGSRLTVL.

The chain links TRBV10-1 to TRBJ1-6; TRBD1 might be the D (5 bases). This CDR3 comprises 17 residues. The V end was cut by 6 bases, the J end by 7 bases, with 22 bases between. The germline V gene encodes CDR1 WNHNN and CDR2 SYGVQD (reference sequence). This CDR3 is CASRHDGTQNRNSPLHF. The CDR3 bases are TGCGCCAGCAGGCACGACGGGACGCAGAATCGGAATTCACCCCTCCACTTT.

The V and J genes are TRBV6-6 and TRBJ1-1, with 8 bases aligning to TRBD1. After removal of 8 bases from V and 4 bases from J, the junction contained 9 bases not matched to a gene. Germline V gene sequence: CDR1 MNHNY, CDR2 SVGAGI (reference sequence). The CDR3 has 14 amino acids. In DNA, the CDR3 is TGTGCCAGCCTTCGCGACAGGGGAGGCACTGAAGCTTTCTTT. As protein: CASLRDRGGTEAFF.

The table lists this clone with a few counts. The genes are TRBV4-1 and TRBJ1-5, with unresolved D. V was shortened by 4 bases and J by 2 bases, with 9 bases between the two germline ends. The CDR3 runs to 14 residues. Germline lookup yields CDR1 MGHRA and CDR2 YSYEKL. The CDR3 loop reads CASSRQNGNQPQHF. DNA of the CDR3: TGCGCCAGCAGCCGTCAAAATGGCAATCAGCCCCAGCATTTT.

The chain carries TRBV7-3 and TRBJ2-3; D call uncertain. The CDR3 spans 12 residues. Germline lookup yields CDR1 SGHTA and CDR2 FQGTGA. V was pared by 0 bases and J by 6 bases, with 4 bases between. The CDR3: CASSLTPDTQYF. The CDR3 DNA is TGTGCCAGCAGCTTAACGCCCGATACGCAGTATTTT.

About this clone itself: The sample has other DNA sequences that encode this CDR3 too. This sequence joins TRBV5-1 and TRBJ1-1; D may be TRBD1 (6 bases). V was cut by 3 bases and J by 1 base, with 10 bases left in between. CDR1 is SGHRS, CDR2 YFSETQ, per germline. This CDR3 has 14 amino acids. The DNA of the CDR3 is TGCGCCAGCAGCTACGGAGGGGGGAACACTGAAGCTTTCTTT. Translated, it gives CASSYGGGNTEAFF.

V and J are TRBV6-6 and TRBJ2-5, with a tentative D call TRBD2 (5 bases). Per germline, CDR1 MNHNY and CDR2 SVGAGI (reference sequence). The ends were cut back, 6 bases at V and 9 bases at J, with 17 bases in the middle. This CDR3 comprises 13 residues. The CDR3 spells CASSPGSMRAQYF. As DNA, the CDR3 is TGTGCCAGCAGCCCTGGATCTATGAGGGCCCAGTACTTC.

Points on this clone: One junction end disagrees with the germline gene, perhaps due to a read error. The rearrangement joins TRBV5-4 to TRBJ2-7; D unclear. The length of the CDR3 is 16 residues. Germline CDR1 SGHNT, CDR2 YYREEE (reference sequence). CDR3 in amino acids: CASSQEVATYYYEQYF. CDR3 sequence (DNA): TGCGCCAGCAGCCAAGAAGTGGCCACTTACTACTACGAGCAGTACTTC.

This clone occurred once. The chain is built from TRBV6-1 and TRBJ1-1; 8 nucleotides align to TRBD1. Germline V gene sequence: CDR1 MNHNS, CDR2 SASEGT. V lost 2 bases and J lost 5; bases outside the gene matches: 4. The CDR3 is 14 residues long. This CDR3 reads CASSEHRGKTEAFF. CDR3 nucleotides: TGTGCCAGCAGTGAACACAGGGGGAAGACTGAAGCTTTCTTT.

The genes are TRBV6-5 and TRBJ2-7, with 13 bases fitting TRBD2. V shed 6 bases and J 0 bases; nucleotides not matched to a gene: 2. The CDR3 runs 15 residues. Germline V gives CDR1 MNHEY, CDR2 SVGAGI. The CDR3 nucleotides are TGTGCCAGCAGAGGGACTAGCGGGGCCTCCTACGAGCAGTACTTC. As protein: CASRGTSGASYEQYF.

V usage is TRBV11-2 and J usage is TRBJ2-3, with TRBD1 identical over 7 bases. V shed 8 bases, J shed 2 bases, and the junction held 7 bases outside the gene matches. The CDR3 runs 14 residues. Germline CDR1 is SGHAT and CDR2 is FQNNGV. The CDR3 sequence: CASGDSLNTDTQYF. In nucleotides, the CDR3 is TGTGCCAGCGGGGACAGCTTAAACACAGATACGCAGTATTTT.

This sequence joins TRBV5-1 and TRBJ2-3; D not resolved. V was pared by 4 bases and J by 1 base, with 19 bases between. Looked up from germline, CDR1 is SGHRS and CDR2 is YFSETQ. The length of the CDR3 is 17 residues. CDR3 DNA sequence: TGCGCCAGCAGCCCCAGCACGGGCCGCACGGGCACAGATACGCAGTATTTT. Protein product: CASSPSTGRTGTDTQYF.

On this clone: A read error may produce the germline difference seen at one junction end. V usage is TRBV6-1 and J usage is TRBJ1-2; TRBD1 might be the D (5 bases). Germline CDR1 and CDR2: MNHNS and SASEGT. This CDR3 comprises 11 residues. The CDR3 reads CASSESGLSAF. The DNA for the CDR3 is TGTGCCAGCAGTGAGTCAGGGCTTAGCGCCTTC.

The chain couples TRBV9 to TRBJ1-3, with 8 bases that match TRBD1. Trimming took 4 bases from V and 4 from J; bases not matched to a gene: 7. This CDR3 has 15 amino acids. CDR1 is SGDLS and CDR2 is YYNGEE in the germline V gene. The CDR3 region has the DNA TGTGCCAGCAGCACTGGGACAGGAGAAGGAAACACCATATATTTT. Translating it yields CASSTGTGEGNTIYF.

This sequence joins TRBV4-1 and TRBJ2-7; weak D call: TRBD1 (7 bases). V lost 0 bases to trimming and J lost 3 bases, with 15 bases between them. The CDR3 runs 16 residues. CDR1 is MGHRA and CDR2 is YSYEKL in the germline V gene. The CDR3 DNA is TGCGCCAGCAGCCAAGAGGGAGGACAGGCGTTCTACGAGCAGTACTTC. As protein: CASSQEGGQAFYEQYF.

In DNA form, the CDR3 reads TGTGCCAGCAGCTTAGCCGGGACAGGATTCTACTATGGCTACACCTTC. Protein sequence: CASSLAGTGFYYGYTF. V usage is TRBV7-2 and J usage is TRBJ1-2, with TRBD1 identical over 8 bases. CDR1 is SGHTA and CDR2 is FQGNSA in the germline V gene. CDR3 size: 16 residues. Losses at the gene ends were 0 bases for V and 3 bases for J; bases not matched to a gene: 6.

V is TRBV4-3 and J is TRBJ2-7; D may be TRBD1 (6 bases). This CDR3 has 15 residues. CDR1 and CDR2 (germline): LGHNA, YSLEER. V shed 3 bases and J shed 6 bases, with 18 bases lying between them. The CDR3 bases are TGCGCCAGCAGCCACAACCGAATTTCAGGGGTCGAGCAGTACTTC. Residues: CASSHNRISGVEQYF.

V and J are TRBV6-1 and TRBJ2-7; TRBD1 matches 9 bases. Germline V gene data show CDR1 as MNHNS and CDR2 as SASEGT. The CDR3 extends over 15 amino acids. With 6 bases clipped from V and 0 bases from J, the junction kept 6 bases outside the gene matches. CDR3 in DNA: TGTGCCAGCAGAGTCCTGACAGGGGGCTCCTACGAGCAGTACTTC. This sequence encodes CASRVLTGGSYEQYF.

The CDR3 region is CASSPSQLDEQYF. For the CDR3, the DNA is TGTGCCAGCTCACCCAGTCAGCTCGACGAGCAGTACTTC. J is TRBJ2-7 and V is TRBV18, with unresolved D. The CDR3 is made up of 13 amino acids. Germline V gene lookup returns CDR1 KGHSH and CDR2 LQKENI. The germline V and J ends were trimmed by 3 bases and 5 bases, with 11 bases remaining between them. The full variable domain, with the rest looked up from reference TRBV18 and TRBJ2-7, is NAGVMQNPRHLVRRRGQEARLRCSPMKGHSHVYWYRQLPEEGLKFMVYLQKENIIDESGMPKERFSAEFPKEGPSILRIQQVVRGDSAAYFCASSPSQLDEQYFGPGTRLTVT.

The rearrangement links TRBV6-5 to TRBJ2-5, with D tentatively TRBD1 or TRBD2 (5 bases each). This CDR3 is built from 10 residues. Germline CDR1 is MNHEY and CDR2 is SVGAGI. V lost 7 bases and J 14 bases, leaving 14 bases between the germline ends. This CDR3 reads CASTVGREYF. The CDR3 coding sequence is TGTGCCAGCACCGTGGGACGAGAATACTTC.

The chain has TRBV9 and TRBJ1-2; the match to TRBD1 covers 10 bases. CDR3 length equals 13 residues. Losses at the gene ends were 0 bases for V and 10 bases for J; bases not matched to a gene: 3. Germline CDR1 SGDLS, CDR2 YYNGEE. CDR3 protein: CASSVGDRGYYTF. The CDR3 DNA reads TGTGCCAGCAGCGTAGGGGACAGGGGATACTACACCTTC.

This rearrangement joins TRBV5-1 to TRBJ2-1, with TRBD1 matching over 8 bases. V was pared by 4 bases and J by 3 bases, with 6 bases of the junction left unmatched. The CDR3 runs to 15 residues. The V gene's germline CDR1 is SGHRS and CDR2 YFSETQ. The CDR3: CASSQGQGHYNEQFF. The CDR3 DNA reads as TGCGCCAGCAGCCAAGGACAGGGTCACTACAATGAGCAGTTCTTC.

The CDR3 here is CASSRSIGTGEETQYF. The CDR3 DNA reads TGTGCCAGCAGTAGGTCAATTGGGACGGGGGAAGAGACCCAGTACTTC. The rearrangement joins TRBV2 to TRBJ2-5; a possible D gene is TRBD2 (6 bases). This CDR3 is 16 amino acids long. Germline CDR1 reads SNHLY; CDR2 reads FYNNEI. Trimming pared 5 bases from V and 3 bases from J, leaving 19 bases between. Based on the CDR3 plus reference TRBV2 and TRBJ2-5, the full variable domain is EPEVTQTPSHQVTQMGQEVILRCVPISNHLYFYWYRQILGQKVEFLVSFYNNEISEKSEIFDDQFSVERPDGSNFTLKIRSTKLEDSAMYFCASSRSIGTGEETQYFGPGTRLLVL.

The gene calls are TRBV5-1 and TRBJ1-1; TRBD1 might be the D (6 bases). V was cut by 5 bases and J by 1 base, with 12 bases left in between. Germline lookup yields CDR1 SGHRS and CDR2 YFSETQ. The CDR3 runs to 14 residues. The CDR3, as DNA: TGCGCCAGCAGGCGGGCAGGGGAGAACACTGAAGCTTTCTTT. This codes for CASRRAGENTEAFF.

This clone was counted a single time. This chain uses TRBV29-1 with TRBJ2-5, with TRBD2 matching 16 bases. The CDR3 length is 17 residues. Unmatched junction bases numbered 13, after V lost 7 bases and J lost 5 bases. CDR1 is SQVTM and CDR2 is ANQGSEA in the germline V gene. The chain's CDR3 is CSANHLPGLAGGETQYF. In DNA form, the CDR3 reads TGCAGCGCTAATCATCTGCCGGGACTAGCGGGAGGGGAGACCCAGTACTTC. Drawing the rest from reference TRBV29-1 and TRBJ2-5, the complete variable domain is SAVISQKPSRDICQRGTSLTIQCQVDSQVTMMFWYRQQPGQSLTLIATANQGSEATYESGFVIDKFPISRPNLTFSTLTVSNMSPEDSSIYLCSANHLPGLAGGETQYFGPGTRLLVL.

The CDR3, as DNA: TGTGCCAGCAGGAGAGCGTCGGGACAGGGTGAACGGCAGTACTTC. Its protein product is CASRRASGQGERQYF. V usage is TRBV5-4 and J usage is TRBJ2-7; the match to TRBD1 covers 9 bases. The V gene's germline CDR1 is SGHNT and CDR2 YYREEE (reference sequence). CDR3 length equals 15 residues. V lost 5 bases and J lost 9; bases outside the gene matches: 15.

The chain uses TRBV10-3 and TRBJ2-2; the D gene could be TRBD1 or TRBD2 (6 bases each). Germline CDR1 and CDR2: ENHRY and SYGVKD. This CDR3 is 13 amino acids long. V lost 10 bases and J lost 6, with 15 bases in between. DNA of the CDR3: TGTGCCACCGAGGGGGGCCGCCCCGGGGAGCTGTTTTTT. Translating it yields CATEGGRPGELFF.

V and J are TRBV9 and TRBJ2-3; D may match TRBD1 or TRBD2 (5 bases each). Looked up from germline, CDR1 is SGDLS and CDR2 is YYNGEE. Trimming took off 4 bases at V and 6 bases at J, with 15 bases between the two ends. The CDR3 totals 14 residues. The CDR3 DNA is TGTGCCAGCAGCCCCCGGGGCAGCGTGGATACGCAGTATTTT. Amino acid sequence: CASSPRGSVDTQYF.

The chain links TRBV30 to TRBJ1-6, with TRBD1 identical over 7 bases. The junction had 6 bases not matched to a gene; V was cut back by 5 bases and J by 8 bases. Germline V CDR1 and CDR2: GTSNPN, SVGIG (reference sequence). The CDR3 has 13 amino acids. The CDR3 loop is CAWQDRLYSPLHF. The DNA of the CDR3 is TGTGCCTGGCAGGACAGGCTTTATTCACCCCTCCACTTT.